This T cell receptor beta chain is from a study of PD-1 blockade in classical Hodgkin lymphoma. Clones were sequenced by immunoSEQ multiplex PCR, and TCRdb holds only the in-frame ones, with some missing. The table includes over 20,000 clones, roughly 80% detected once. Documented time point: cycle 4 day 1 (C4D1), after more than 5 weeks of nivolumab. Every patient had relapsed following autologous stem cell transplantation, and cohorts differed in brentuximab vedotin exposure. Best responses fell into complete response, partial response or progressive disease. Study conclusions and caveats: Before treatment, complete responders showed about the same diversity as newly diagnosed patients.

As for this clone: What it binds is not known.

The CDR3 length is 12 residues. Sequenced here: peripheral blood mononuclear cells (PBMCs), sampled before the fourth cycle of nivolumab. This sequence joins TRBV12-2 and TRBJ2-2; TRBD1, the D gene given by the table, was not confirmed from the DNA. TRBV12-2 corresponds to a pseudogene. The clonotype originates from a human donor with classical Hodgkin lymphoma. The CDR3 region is CASRPSGGELFF. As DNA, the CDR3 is TGTGCAAGTCGCCCCTCAGGCGGGGAGCTGTTTTTT.